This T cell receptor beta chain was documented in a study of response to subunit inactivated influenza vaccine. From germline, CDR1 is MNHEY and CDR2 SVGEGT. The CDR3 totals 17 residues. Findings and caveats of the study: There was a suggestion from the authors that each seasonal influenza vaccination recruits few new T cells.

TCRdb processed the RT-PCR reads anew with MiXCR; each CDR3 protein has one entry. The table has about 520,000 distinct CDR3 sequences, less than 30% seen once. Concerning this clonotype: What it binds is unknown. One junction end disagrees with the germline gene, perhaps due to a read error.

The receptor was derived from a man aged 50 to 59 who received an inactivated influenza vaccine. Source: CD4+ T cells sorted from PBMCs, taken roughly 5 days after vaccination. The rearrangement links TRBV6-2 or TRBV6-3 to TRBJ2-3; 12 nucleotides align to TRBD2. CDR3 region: CDSSYLGLAGRTDTQYF. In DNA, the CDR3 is TGTGACAGCAGTTACCTAGGACTAGCGGGACGCACAGATACGCAGTATTTT.